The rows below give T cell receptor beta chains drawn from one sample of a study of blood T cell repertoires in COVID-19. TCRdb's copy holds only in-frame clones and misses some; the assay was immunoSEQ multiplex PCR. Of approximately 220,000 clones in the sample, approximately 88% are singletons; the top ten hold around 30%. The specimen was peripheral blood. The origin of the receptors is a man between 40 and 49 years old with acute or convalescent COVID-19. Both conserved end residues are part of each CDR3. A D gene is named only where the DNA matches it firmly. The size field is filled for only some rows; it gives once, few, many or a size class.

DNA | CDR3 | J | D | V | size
TGTGCCAGCAGTCCTATAGGCAATCAGCCCCAGCATTTT | CASSPIGNQPQHF | TRBJ1-5 | NA | TRBV27 | NA
TGTGCCAGCAGCCAAGATAAGGGGGCGGGCTATGGCTACACCTTC | CASSQDKGAGYGYTF | TRBJ1-2 | TRBD1 | TRBV3-1/TRBV3-2 | NA
TGTGCCAGCAGTATGGGGACAGGGGGCAACGCTGAAGCTTTCTTT | CASSMGTGGNAEAFF | TRBJ1-1 | TRBD1 | TRBV6-5 | NA
TGTGCCAGCAGCTTATACTTGGGGGGCTCCTACAATGAGCAGTTCTTC | CASSLYLGGSYNEQFF | TRBJ2-1 | NA | TRBV7-9 | once
TGTGCCAGCAGTTTTGGCCCGAACACTGAAGCTTTCTTT | CASSFGPNTEAFF | TRBJ1-1 | NA | TRBV27 | once
TGCAGCGCCGAAGTTTTTGGACAGGAGAACTATGGCTACACCTTC | CSAEVFGQENYGYTF | TRBJ1-2 | TRBD1 | TRBV29-1 | NA
TGTGCCAGTAGTATGAAGCGGTTGGAGACCCAGTACTTC | CASSMKRLETQYF | TRBJ2-5 | NA | TRBV19 | once
TGCAGCGTTGGAAACATGGACACTGAAGCTTTCTTT | CSVGNMDTEAFF | TRBJ1-1 | NA | TRBV29-1 | NA
TGCGCCAGCAGCTTGGAGGCTAGCGGGAGCTCCTACAATGAGCAGTTCTTC | CASSLEASGSSYNEQFF | TRBJ2-1 | TRBD2 | TRBV5-1 | NA
TGTGCCAGCAGCCAAGTCAGGGTCCCCTACAATGAGCAGTTCTTC | CASSQVRVPYNEQFF | TRBJ2-1 | NA | TRBV14 | NA
TGCAGCGTAACAGGGGGCAGGAATGAGCAGTTCTTC | CSVTGGRNEQFF | TRBJ2-1 | TRBD1 | TRBV29-1 | NA
TGCGCCAGCAGCCAAGAGAGAGGGGAGACCCAGTACTTC | CASSQERGETQYF | TRBJ2-5 | NA | TRBV4-3 | NA
TGTGCCAGTAGGGACGGGACAGGGGGTCATCAGCCCCAGCATTTT | CASRDGTGGHQPQHF | TRBJ1-5 | TRBD1 | TRBV19 | NA
TGTGCCAGCAGCCCCCGGACAGACTACAATGAGCAGTTCTTC | CASSPRTDYNEQFF | TRBJ2-1 | NA | TRBV7-9 | NA
TGTGCCAGCAGCCGCCCTCGGACTAGCGGATCCTACAATGAGCAGTTCTTC | CASSRPRTSGSYNEQFF | TRBJ2-1 | TRBD2 | TRBV4-2 | NA
TGTGCCAGCAGTCCTGCGGGGGGCTCACTGAACACCGGGGAGCTGTTTTTT | CASSPAGGSLNTGELFF | TRBJ2-2 | TRBD2 | TRBV7-3 | NA
TGTGCCACAGGACTAGCGGGACTCAATGAGCAGTTCTTC | CATGLAGLNEQFF | TRBJ2-1 | TRBD2 | TRBV7-2 | NA
TGTGCCAGCAGTTTGAACAGAGCCACTGAAGCTTTCTTT | CASSLNRATEAFF | TRBJ1-1 | NA | TRBV12-3/TRBV12-4 | few
TGTGCCAGCAGTTACCGTCCGGAGGTCAATCAGCCCCAGCATTTT | CASSYRPEVNQPQHF | TRBJ1-5 | NA | TRBV6-2/TRBV6-3 | few
TGTGCCAGCAGGGCTAGTAGCCTTGACACTGAAGCTTTCTTT | CASRASSLDTEAFF | TRBJ1-1 | NA | TRBV2 | NA